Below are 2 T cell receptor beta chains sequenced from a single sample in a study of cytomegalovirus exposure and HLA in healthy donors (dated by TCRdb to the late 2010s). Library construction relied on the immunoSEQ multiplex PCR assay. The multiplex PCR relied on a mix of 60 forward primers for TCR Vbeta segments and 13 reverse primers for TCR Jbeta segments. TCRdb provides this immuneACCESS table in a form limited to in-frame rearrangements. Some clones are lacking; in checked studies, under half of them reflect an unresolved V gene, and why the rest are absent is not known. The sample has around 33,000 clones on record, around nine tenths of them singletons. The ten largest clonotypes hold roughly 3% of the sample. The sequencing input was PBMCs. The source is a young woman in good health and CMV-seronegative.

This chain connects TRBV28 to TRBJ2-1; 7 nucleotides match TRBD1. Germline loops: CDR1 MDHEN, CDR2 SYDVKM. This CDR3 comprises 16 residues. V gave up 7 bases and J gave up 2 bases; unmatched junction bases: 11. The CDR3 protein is CASTPLRGYTYNEQFF. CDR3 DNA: TGTGCCAGCACCCCTCTCAGGGGGTACACCTACAATGAGCAGTTCTTC.

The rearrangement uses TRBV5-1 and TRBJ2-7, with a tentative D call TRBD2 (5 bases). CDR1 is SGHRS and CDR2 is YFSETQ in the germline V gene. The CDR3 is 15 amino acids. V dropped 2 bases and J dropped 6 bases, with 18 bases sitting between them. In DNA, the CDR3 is TGCGCCAGCAGCTTACCGGGATCCCGGCAGTCCGAGCAGTACTTC. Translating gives CASSLPGSRQSEQYF.